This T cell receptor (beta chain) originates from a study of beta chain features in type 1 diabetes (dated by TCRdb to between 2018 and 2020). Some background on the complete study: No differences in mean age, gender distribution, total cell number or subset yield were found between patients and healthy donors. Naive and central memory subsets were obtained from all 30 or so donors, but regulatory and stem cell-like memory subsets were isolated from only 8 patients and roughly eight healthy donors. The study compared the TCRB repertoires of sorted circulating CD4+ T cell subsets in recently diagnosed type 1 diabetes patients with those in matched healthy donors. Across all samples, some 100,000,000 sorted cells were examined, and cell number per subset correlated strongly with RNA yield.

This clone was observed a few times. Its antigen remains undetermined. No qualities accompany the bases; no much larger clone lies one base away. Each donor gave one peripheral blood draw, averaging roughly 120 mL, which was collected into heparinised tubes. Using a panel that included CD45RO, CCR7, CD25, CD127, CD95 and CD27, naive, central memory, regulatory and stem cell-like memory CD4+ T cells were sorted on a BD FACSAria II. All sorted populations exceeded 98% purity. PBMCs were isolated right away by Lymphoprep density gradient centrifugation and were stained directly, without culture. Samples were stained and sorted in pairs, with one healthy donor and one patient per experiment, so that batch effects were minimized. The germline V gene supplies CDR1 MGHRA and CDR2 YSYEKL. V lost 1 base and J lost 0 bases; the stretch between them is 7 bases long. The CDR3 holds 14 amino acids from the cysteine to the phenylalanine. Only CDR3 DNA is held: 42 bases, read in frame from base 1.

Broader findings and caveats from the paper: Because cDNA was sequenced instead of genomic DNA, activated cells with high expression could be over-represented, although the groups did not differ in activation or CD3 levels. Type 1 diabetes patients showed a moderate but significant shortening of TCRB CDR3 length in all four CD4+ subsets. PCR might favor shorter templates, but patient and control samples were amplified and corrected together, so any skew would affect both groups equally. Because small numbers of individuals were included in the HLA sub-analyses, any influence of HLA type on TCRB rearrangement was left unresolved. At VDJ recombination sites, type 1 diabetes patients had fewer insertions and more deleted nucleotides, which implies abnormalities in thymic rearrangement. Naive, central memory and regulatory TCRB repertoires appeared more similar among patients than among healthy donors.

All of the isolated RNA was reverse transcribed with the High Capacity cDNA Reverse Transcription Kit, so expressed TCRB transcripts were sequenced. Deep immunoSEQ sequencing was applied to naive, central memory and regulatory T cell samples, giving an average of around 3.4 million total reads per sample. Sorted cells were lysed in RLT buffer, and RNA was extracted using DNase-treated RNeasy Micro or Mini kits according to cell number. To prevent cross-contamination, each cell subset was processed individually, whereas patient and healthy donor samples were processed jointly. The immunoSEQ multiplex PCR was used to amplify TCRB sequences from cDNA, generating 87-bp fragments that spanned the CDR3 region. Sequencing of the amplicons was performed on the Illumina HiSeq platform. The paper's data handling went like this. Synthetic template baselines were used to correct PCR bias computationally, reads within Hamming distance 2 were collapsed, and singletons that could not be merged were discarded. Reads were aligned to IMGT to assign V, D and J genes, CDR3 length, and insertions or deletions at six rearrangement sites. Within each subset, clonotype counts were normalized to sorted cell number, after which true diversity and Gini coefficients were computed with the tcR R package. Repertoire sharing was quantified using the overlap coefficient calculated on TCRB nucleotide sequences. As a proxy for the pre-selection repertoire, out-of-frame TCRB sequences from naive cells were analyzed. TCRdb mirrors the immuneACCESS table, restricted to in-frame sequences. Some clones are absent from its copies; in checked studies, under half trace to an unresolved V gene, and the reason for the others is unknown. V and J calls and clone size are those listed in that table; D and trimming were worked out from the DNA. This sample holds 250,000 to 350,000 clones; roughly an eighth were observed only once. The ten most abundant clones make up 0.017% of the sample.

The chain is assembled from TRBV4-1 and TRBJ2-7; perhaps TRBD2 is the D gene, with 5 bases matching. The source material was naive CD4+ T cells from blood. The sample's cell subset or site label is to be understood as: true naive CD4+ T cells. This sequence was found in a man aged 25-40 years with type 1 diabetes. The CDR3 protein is CASSQVTSSYEQYF. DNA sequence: TGCGCCAGCAGCCAAGTTACTAGCTCCTACGAGCAGTACTTC.